The 32 T cell receptor beta chains listed next were all sequenced from one sample in a study of B cell selection in AIRE deficiency. CD4+CD127+ cells were sorted as the conventional CD4 T cells. Profiling relied on immunoSEQ multiplex PCR, and the TCRdb table lists in-frame clones only, not all of them. The data show 21,000 or so clones, around 97% seen once. Material: conventional CD4+ T cells sorted from PBMCs. These receptors were obtained from a human donor with AIRE deficiency.

The J gene is TRBJ2-3, the V gene TRBV20-1; D is ambiguous. The germline CDR1 and CDR2 sequences are DFQATT and SNEGSKA (reference sequence). V gave up 0 bases and J gave up 6 bases, with 4 bases separating them. The CDR3 totals 11 residues. CDR3 bases: TGCAGTGCTAGAGACCGGGATACGCAGTATTTT. Its translation is CSARDRDTQYF.

The rearrangement links TRBV4-3 to TRBJ1-1; 9 bases line up with TRBD1. The V gene's germline CDR1 is LGHNA and CDR2 YSLEER. This CDR3 spans 15 amino acids. Trimming cost V 3 bases and J 6 bases; bases outside gene matches: 8. CDR3 amino acids: CASSHPGDREAEAFF. The DNA of the CDR3 is TGCGCCAGCAGCCACCCCGGGGACAGGGAAGCTGAAGCTTTCTTT.

The chain combines TRBV19 with TRBJ2-1; D is perhaps TRBD2 (7 bases). Germline V gives CDR1 LNHDA, CDR2 SQIVND (reference sequence). The CDR3 runs 16 residues. Trimming cost V 3 bases and J 4 bases, with 16 bases left between them. The CDR3 sequence is CASSMTAGAKYNEQFF. The DNA of the CDR3 is TGTGCCAGTAGTATGACGGCGGGGGCGAAATACAATGAGCAGTTCTTC.

V usage is TRBV28 and J usage is TRBJ1-1, with a tentative D call TRBD1 (6 bases). Looked up from germline, CDR1 is MDHEN and CDR2 is SYDVKM. Trimming stripped 3 bases from V and 11 bases from J, with 13 bases between. The CDR3 is 12 residues long. The CDR3 region is CASSFVRGQAFF. For the CDR3, the DNA is TGTGCCAGCAGTTTTGTCCGCGGACAGGCTTTCTTT.

CDR3 in DNA: TGTGCCAGCAGCTTTTTTTTAGGAGAGACCCAGTACTTC. Residues: CASSFFLGETQYF. V is TRBV5-4 and J is TRBJ2-5; D remains unclear. There are 13 residues in the CDR3. Trimming stripped 2 bases from V and 4 bases from J, with 9 bases between. From germline, CDR1 is SGHNT and CDR2 YYREEE (reference sequence).

This sequence joins TRBV29-1 and TRBJ1-2; TRBD1 aligns across 8 bases. The ends lost 5 bases at V and 6 bases at J; junction bases unmatched: 8. Germline CDR1 SQVTM, CDR2 ANQGSEA. The CDR3 covers 13 residues. CDR3 residues: CSVPDRERNGYTF. CDR3 bases: TGCAGCGTTCCGGACAGGGAGCGGAATGGCTACACCTTC. Drawing the rest from reference TRBV29-1 and TRBJ1-2, the complete variable domain is SAVISQKPSRDICQRGTSLTIQCQVDSQVTMMFWYRQQPGQSLTLIATANQGSEATYESGFVIDKFPISRPNLTFSTLTVSNMSPEDSSIYLCSVPDRERNGYTFGSGTRLTVV.

This rearrangement joins TRBV19 to TRBJ1-1, with TRBD1 matching 7 bases. This CDR3 is built from 13 residues. Germline V CDR1 and CDR2: LNHDA, SQIVND (reference sequence). V dropped 9 bases and J dropped 10; count of bases not matched to a gene: 14. For the CDR3, the DNA is TGTGCCAGCCTCGAATCGGGACAGAAAATAGCTTTCTTT. Its protein product is CASLESGQKIAFF.

The chain is built from TRBV4-2 and TRBJ1-1; no definite D call. Germline loops: CDR1 LGHNA, CDR2 YNFKEQ. The CDR3 totals 15 residues. Deletions cut 5 bases from V and 0 bases from J, with 13 bases between. The CDR3 reads CASSSGGRVNTEAFF. The CDR3 bases are TGTGCCAGCAGCTCGGGAGGTAGAGTGAACACTGAAGCTTTCTTT.

This clone is a singleton in its sample. This chain connects TRBV29-1 to TRBJ2-5; D is possibly TRBD1 (6 bases). The germline V gene has CDR1 SQVTM and CDR2 ANQGSEA. This CDR3 is built from 13 residues. Trimming took off 4 bases at V and 5 bases at J, with 14 bases between the two ends. The CDR3 region is CSVAQWTVETQYF. In DNA form, the CDR3 reads TGCAGCGTTGCCCAATGGACAGTCGAGACCCAGTACTTC.

The rearrangement links TRBV18 to TRBJ1-1, with D hard to call. The CDR3 totals 13 residues. V was cut by 6 bases and J by 0 bases, with 8 bases left in between. Germline values: CDR1 KGHSH, CDR2 LQKENI. The CDR3: CASSLGLNTEAFF. DNA for the CDR3: TGTGCCAGCTCCCTCGGTCTGAACACTGAAGCTTTCTTT. Full variable domain (outside the CDR3, taken from reference TRBV18 and TRBJ1-1): NAGVMQNPRHLVRRRGQEARLRCSPMKGHSHVYWYRQLPEEGLKFMVYLQKENIIDESGMPKERFSAEFPKEGPSILRIQQVVRGDSAAYFCASSLGLNTEAFFGQGTRLTVV.

The V gene is TRBV4-1, the J gene TRBJ1-2; D possibly corresponds to TRBD1 (6 bases). V dropped 1 base and J dropped 4 bases, with 10 bases sitting between them. The CDR3 is 14 residues long. Germline V gene lookup returns CDR1 MGHRA and CDR2 YSYEKL. The CDR3, as DNA: TGCGCCAGCAGCCAAGCTGTAGGGGGCTATGGCTACACCTTC. Its protein is CASSQAVGGYGYTF.

The rearrangement links TRBV7-3 to TRBJ2-3; D possibly matches TRBD1 or TRBD2 (5 bases each). The CDR3 contains 13 residues. Germline CDR1 and CDR2: SGHTA and FQGTGA. The germline V and J ends were trimmed by 5 bases and 2 bases, with 8 bases remaining between them. The CDR3 bases are TGTGCCAGCAGCATGGGGGACACAGATACGCAGTATTTT. Encoded protein: CASSMGDTDTQYF.

J is TRBJ2-1 and V is TRBV4-1, with TRBD2 matching 7 bases. Losses at the gene ends were 4 bases for V and 7 bases for J; bases not matched to a gene: 10. Per germline, CDR1 MGHRA and CDR2 YSYEKL. CDR3 length equals 15 residues. The DNA of the CDR3 is TGCGCCAGCAGCCCTAGACTAGCCGCCCTGAATGAGCAGTTCTTC. It codes for CASSPRLAALNEQFF.

The CDR3 reads CASSEENPVWGKQYF. As DNA, the CDR3 is TGTGCCAGCAGTGAAGAAAATCCCGTGTGGGGGAAGCAGTACTTC. The chain couples TRBV2 to TRBJ2-7; TRBD1 or TRBD2 may be the D gene (5 bases each). CDR3 length equals 15 residues. Germline V lookup: CDR1 SNHLY, CDR2 FYNNEI. The ends were cut back, 1 base at V and 8 bases at J, with 18 bases in the middle.

This sequence joins TRBV5-4 and TRBJ2-3; a possible D gene is TRBD2 (6 bases). The V and J ends lost 4 bases and 1 base respectively, with 16 bases between them. CDR3 length: 16 residues. Germline V gives CDR1 SGHNT, CDR2 YYREEE (reference sequence). CDR3 protein: CASSLPAGSGTDTQYF. The DNA for the CDR3 is TGTGCCAGCAGCCTTCCTGCGGGAAGTGGCACAGATACGCAGTATTTT.

The V gene is TRBV28, the J gene TRBJ1-2; TRBD1 might be the D (5 bases). Trimming took 6 bases from V and 4 from J, leaving 18 bases between them. Germline loops: CDR1 MDHEN, CDR2 SYDVKM. The CDR3 spans 15 residues. CDR3 DNA: TGTGCCAGCAGCTCCGGGACGGGGAGCGGCTATGGCTACACCTTC. This gives the protein CASSSGTGSGYGYTF.

The V and J genes are TRBV13 and TRBJ1-1, with D uncertain. Trimming left V 5 bases short and J 3 bases short, with 10 bases between. The CDR3 has 13 residues. In germline, CDR1 is PRHDT, CDR2 FYEKMQ (reference sequence). CDR3 protein: CASSPPIDTEAFF. The DNA for the CDR3 is TGTGCCAGCAGCCCCCCCATAGACACTGAAGCTTTCTTT.

This chain joins TRBV4-3 and TRBJ2-3; 12 bases are shared with TRBD2. Losses at the gene ends were 5 bases for V and 6 bases for J; bases not matched to a gene: 15. Germline lookup yields CDR1 LGHNA and CDR2 YSLEER. The CDR3 spans 18 residues. This CDR3 reads CASSEGPSGGAVSDTQYF. The CDR3 DNA sequence: TGCGCCAGCAGCGAAGGTCCTAGCGGGGGGGCTGTATCGGATACGCAGTATTTT.

The table lists this clone with a count of one. CDR3 sequence (DNA): TGTGCCAGCAGCCGGGGAGATCTTTCTCCACCCCTCCACTTT. Its protein is CASSRGDLSPPLHF. The chain employs TRBV28 and TRBJ1-6; D is unclear. V was cut by 6 bases and J by 11 bases, with 17 bases left in between. The CDR3 has 14 residues. From germline, CDR1 is MDHEN and CDR2 SYDVKM. Drawing the rest from reference TRBV28 and TRBJ1-6, the complete variable domain is DVKVTQSSRYLVKRTGEKVFLECVQDMDHENMFWYRQDPGLGLRLIYFSYDVKMKEKGDIPEGYSVSREKKERFSLILESASTNQTSMYLCASSRGDLSPPLHFGNGTRLTVT.

The chain carries TRBV11-3 and TRBJ2-5; D call uncertain. The CDR3 totals 11 residues. Trimming removed 4 bases from V and 5 bases from J, with 5 bases in between. The germline V gene encodes CDR1 SGHNT and CDR2 YENEEA. CDR3 amino acids: CASSSWETQYF. CDR3 coding DNA: TGTGCCAGCAGCTCTTGGGAGACCCAGTACTTC.

The chain employs TRBV28 and TRBJ1-4; D perhaps matches TRBD1 (5 bases). The germline V gene encodes CDR1 MDHEN and CDR2 SYDVKM. V lost 5 bases, J lost 3 bases, and 10 bases lay in between. The CDR3 is 14 residues long. The CDR3, as DNA: TGTGCCAGCAGTAGCTGGGGCGCTAATGAAAAACTGTTTTTT. Residues: CASSSWGANEKLFF.

The count of this clone is one. The chain links TRBV29-1 to TRBJ1-1; unclear D gene. The CDR3 has 11 amino acids. CDR1 SQVTM and CDR2 ANQGSEA come from the germline V gene. V was shortened by 4 bases and J by 3 bases, with 6 bases between the two germline ends. CDR3 DNA sequence: TGCAGCGTTGTGTATGACACTGAAGCTTTCTTT. Its protein is CSVVYDTEAFF.

V usage is TRBV7-2 and J usage is TRBJ2-1, with D tentatively TRBD2 (6 bases). This CDR3 has 16 amino acids. Germline lookup yields CDR1 SGHTA and CDR2 FQGNSA. The V end was cut by 3 bases, the J end by 1 base, with 13 bases between. This chain's CDR3 is CASSLVGGLSYNEQFF. DNA for the CDR3: TGTGCCAGCAGCTTGGTCGGGGGTTTATCCTACAATGAGCAGTTCTTC.

The rearrangement uses TRBV19 and TRBJ1-1; D ambiguous. Germline values: CDR1 LNHDA, CDR2 SQIVND (reference sequence). The V end was cut by 3 bases, the J end by 9 bases, with 8 bases between. The CDR3 is made up of 11 amino acids. CDR3 sequence: CASSIALQAFF. CDR3 bases: TGTGCCAGTAGTATTGCCCTACAAGCTTTCTTT.

The chain recombines TRBV7-2 with TRBJ2-3; TRBD1 aligns across 8 bases. Germline CDR1 and CDR2: SGHTA and FQGNSA. V lost 2 bases and J lost 1; bases outside the gene matches: 8. The CDR3 is 17 residues long. Here the CDR3 reads CASSLRWAGQGTDTQYF. CDR3 DNA sequence: TGTGCCAGCAGCTTAAGATGGGCGGGACAGGGCACAGATACGCAGTATTTT.

The count of this clone is one. This chain joins TRBV9 and TRBJ2-5, with 11 bases lining up with TRBD2. Germline values: CDR1 SGDLS, CDR2 YYNGEE. The trim removed 4 bases at V and 3 bases at J, leaving 2 bases unmatched. The CDR3 has 14 amino acids. The CDR3 DNA is TGTGCCAGCAGCCCGGGACTAGCGGAAGAGACCCAGTACTTC. Protein: CASSPGLAEETQYF.

The rearrangement links TRBV2 to TRBJ2-7; 8 bases are shared with TRBD2. With 10 bases clipped from V and 5 bases from J, the junction kept 19 bases outside the gene matches. Per germline, CDR1 SNHLY and CDR2 FYNNEI. The CDR3 spans 16 residues. This CDR3 reads CATSPSTGGGRNEQYF. The CDR3 bases are TGTGCCACCTCCCCCTCTACCGGGGGGGGCCGGAACGAGCAGTACTTC.

The chain has TRBV10-3 and TRBJ2-6; D remains ambiguous. V was pared by 5 bases and J by 5 bases, with 19 bases between. Germline CDR1 reads ENHRY; CDR2 reads SYGVKD. The CDR3 totals 17 residues. The CDR3 loop reads CAISYSGCQSRANVLTF. The CDR3 nucleotides are TGTGCCATCAGTTATTCGGGCTGTCAAAGTCGGGCCAACGTCCTGACTTTC.

This clone was detected once. V is TRBV2 and J is TRBJ1-1; 7 nucleotides agree with TRBD1. Per germline, CDR1 SNHLY and CDR2 FYNNEI. V dropped 4 bases and J dropped 1; count of bases not matched to a gene: 3. This CDR3 has 14 residues. CDR3 DNA: TGTGCCAGCAGTGGGGGACAGAGGAACACTGAAGCTTTCTTT. This codes for CASSGGQRNTEAFF.

The chain carries TRBV5-1 and TRBJ1-4; 7 bases align to TRBD1. In germline, CDR1 is SGHRS, CDR2 YFSETQ. V shed 3 bases and J 8 bases; nucleotides not matched to a gene: 10. The CDR3 has 15 amino acids. CDR3 sequence reads: CASSSGDRVWEKLFF. The CDR3 DNA sequence: TGCGCCAGCAGCTCTGGTGACAGGGTATGGGAAAAACTGTTTTTT. Full variable domain (remainder filled in from reference TRBV5-1 and TRBJ1-4): KAGVTQTPRYLIKTRGQQVTLSCSPISGHRSVSWYQQTPGQGLQFLFEYFSETQRNKGNFPGRFSGRQFSNSRSEMNVSTLELGDSALYLCASSSGDRVWEKLFFGSGTQLSVL.

The J gene is TRBJ1-2, the V gene TRBV2; D is undetermined. Trimming took 6 bases from V and 5 from J, leaving 10 bases between them. CDR3 size: 12 residues. Germline V lookup: CDR1 SNHLY, CDR2 FYNNEI. CDR3 nucleotide sequence: TGTGCCAGCAGCTTAAGGACTTATGGCTACACCTTC. It codes for CASSLRTYGYTF.

The CDR3 sequence is CASSPLGQDTNYGYTF. The CDR3 DNA reads TGTGCCAGCAGCCCCCTGGGACAAGACACTAACTATGGCTACACCTTC. V usage is TRBV11-3 and J usage is TRBJ1-2; tentative D call: TRBD1 (6 bases). The CDR3 has 16 amino acids. Germline CDR1 and CDR2: SGHNT and YENEEA. Trimming removed 5 bases from V and 0 bases from J, with 16 bases in between.